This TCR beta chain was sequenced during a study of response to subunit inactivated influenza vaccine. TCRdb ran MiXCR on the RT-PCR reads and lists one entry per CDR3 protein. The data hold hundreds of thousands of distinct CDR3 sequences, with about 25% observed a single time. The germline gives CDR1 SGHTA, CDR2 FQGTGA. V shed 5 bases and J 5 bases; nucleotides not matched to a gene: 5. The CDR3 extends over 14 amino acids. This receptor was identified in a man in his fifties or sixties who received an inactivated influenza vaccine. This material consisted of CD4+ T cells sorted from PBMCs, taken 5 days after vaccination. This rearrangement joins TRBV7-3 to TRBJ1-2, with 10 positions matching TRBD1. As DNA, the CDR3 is TGTGCCAGCAGCCCCACGGGACAGGGGTATGGCTACACCTTC. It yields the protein CASSPTGQGYGYTF.